A single sample is the source of the 3 T cell receptor beta chains below, sequenced in a study of regulatory and conventional T cells in RAG deficiency (dated by TCRdb to the late 2010s). Preparation of the library involved the immunoSEQ multiplex PCR assay. TCRdb holds this immuneACCESS table with in-frame rearrangements only. Some clones are missing; in checked studies, unresolved V genes explain under half, and the rest has no known cause. This sample gives 6,000 to 7,000 clones in total; approximately 78% of them show up just once. The top ten hold roughly 13% of the sample. These data are also associated with another study on regulatory T cells. Taken from the second paper: The multiplex PCR used 52 forward TRBV primers and 13 reverse TRBJ primers, with assay-based and computational corrections for amplification bias.

The sample taken for sequencing was CD8+ T cells sorted from blood. The receptor set was obtained from a human donor in good health.

By proportion, this clone is large (0.1 to 1%). The chain has TRBV27 and TRBJ1-2, with 11 bases matching TRBD1. The CDR3 runs to 15 residues. The V segment lost 5 bases and the J segment 6 bases; nucleotides outside the gene matches: 8. Germline V CDR1 and CDR2: MNHEY, SMNVEV (reference sequence). As DNA, the CDR3 is TGTGCCAGCAGTGCGGGACAGGGGGGAGTTGATGGCTACACCTTC. Translating it yields CASSAGQGGVDGYTF.

This chain connects TRBV5-6 to TRBJ1-4; D gene unclear. V lost 0 bases, J lost 3 bases, and 6 bases lay in between. Germline assignment: CDR1 SGHDT and CDR2 YYEEEE. The CDR3 consists of 14 residues. The CDR3 region has the DNA TGTGCCAGCAGCTTGGGGGCAGCTAATGAAAAACTGTTTTTT. This gives the protein CASSLGAANEKLFF.

The table lists this clone with a count of one. The CDR3 reads CSVDGGVDYGYTF. The CDR3 DNA follows: TGCAGCGTTGATGGGGGGGTTGACTATGGCTACACCTTC. The chain joins TRBV29-1 to TRBJ1-2, with D perhaps matching TRBD1 (5 bases). The CDR3 length is 13 residues. Trimming shortened V by 3 bases and J by 3 bases, and 11 bases separated the two germline ends. The V gene's germline CDR1 is SQVTM and CDR2 ANQGSEA.